This T cell receptor beta chain emerged from a study of CD8 T cells in Susac syndrome (dated by TCRdb to about 2019). For the wider study: Repertoire sequencing was used to test whether CD8+ T cell activation and differentiation in Susac syndrome was antigen driven.

About this clonotype: Its cognate antigen has yet to be identified. Per-base qualities were not stored, and no clone one base away is much larger.

RNA was extracted using the RNeasy kit, and roughly 0.5 to 1 ug of the RNA was reverse transcribed with random hexamers. TCR beta CDR3 regions were amplified with the immunoSEQ multiplex PCR assay covering 54 Vbeta and 13 Jbeta segments. PCR amplification bias was corrected using a synthetic template baseline for primer optimization and computational correction. Turning to the authors' computational methods: Reads were annotated to V, D and J genes per IMGT and analyzed with immunoSEQ Analyzer, keeping only productive sequences. To calculate clonality, Shannon entropy was normalized by log2 of the number of productive unique sequences and then subtracted from one. For each patient and control, public and private clones were evaluated among the 100 most prevalent clones. A clone was defined as Susac-specific if it was absent from the healthy and MS cohorts, from roughly 990 published viral clones and from other ImmuneACCESS disease sequences. TCRdb reprocessing: public reads trimmed at Q25 with fastp, clones called with MiXCR, in-frame beta chains kept. Entries are consolidated by CDR3 protein sequence, retaining the most common genes and DNA. For this entry, the V and J calls and clone size follow TCRdb and not the study's own pipeline. A total of around 120,000 distinct CDR3 sequences appear in this sample, about 92% of them only once. Jointly, the top ten make up just under 0.095% of the sample.

High-throughput TCR beta sequencing profiled peripheral blood CD8+ and CD4+ T cells from healthy donors, Susac syndrome patients and multiple sclerosis patients. The multiple sclerosis controls were treatment-naive patients whose relapsing-remitting disease, either stable or active, fulfilled the revised McDonald criteria. Bulk CD8+ and CD4+ T cells were purified by magnetic negative isolation, whereas CD8+ TEMRA cells were enriched by FACS. Blood was collected in EDTA tubes and processed within 24 hours, with PBMCs isolated through density gradient centrifugation. PBMCs destined for TCR sequencing were cryopreserved in liquid nitrogen and later thawed in a 37 °C water bath. A purity of at least 90% was achieved for sorted or isolated CD4+, CD8+ and CD8+ TEMRA cells. Inclusive of the bounding cysteine and phenylalanine, the CDR3 is 16 residues long. CDR3 DNA is the only sequence kept; it has 48 bases, read in frame from the first base. V and J lose 1 base and 3 bases, and a span of 12 bases separates them. Sequences SGHAT (CDR1) and FQNNGV (CDR2) are obtained from the germline V gene.

What the research found in general, with its limitations: The number of individuals in the TCR sequencing and HLA analysis was acknowledged as relatively small.

The sample was CD4+ T cells from PBMCs. The receptor was isolated from a human donor with multiple sclerosis. The rearranged chain carries TRBV11-2 and TRBJ2-2; the D gene is perhaps TRBD1, on 6 matching bases. The DNA reads TGTGCCAGCAGCTTAGTCGGACAGAGACACACCGGGGAGCTGTTTTTT. Translated, it gives CASSLVGQRHTGELFF.